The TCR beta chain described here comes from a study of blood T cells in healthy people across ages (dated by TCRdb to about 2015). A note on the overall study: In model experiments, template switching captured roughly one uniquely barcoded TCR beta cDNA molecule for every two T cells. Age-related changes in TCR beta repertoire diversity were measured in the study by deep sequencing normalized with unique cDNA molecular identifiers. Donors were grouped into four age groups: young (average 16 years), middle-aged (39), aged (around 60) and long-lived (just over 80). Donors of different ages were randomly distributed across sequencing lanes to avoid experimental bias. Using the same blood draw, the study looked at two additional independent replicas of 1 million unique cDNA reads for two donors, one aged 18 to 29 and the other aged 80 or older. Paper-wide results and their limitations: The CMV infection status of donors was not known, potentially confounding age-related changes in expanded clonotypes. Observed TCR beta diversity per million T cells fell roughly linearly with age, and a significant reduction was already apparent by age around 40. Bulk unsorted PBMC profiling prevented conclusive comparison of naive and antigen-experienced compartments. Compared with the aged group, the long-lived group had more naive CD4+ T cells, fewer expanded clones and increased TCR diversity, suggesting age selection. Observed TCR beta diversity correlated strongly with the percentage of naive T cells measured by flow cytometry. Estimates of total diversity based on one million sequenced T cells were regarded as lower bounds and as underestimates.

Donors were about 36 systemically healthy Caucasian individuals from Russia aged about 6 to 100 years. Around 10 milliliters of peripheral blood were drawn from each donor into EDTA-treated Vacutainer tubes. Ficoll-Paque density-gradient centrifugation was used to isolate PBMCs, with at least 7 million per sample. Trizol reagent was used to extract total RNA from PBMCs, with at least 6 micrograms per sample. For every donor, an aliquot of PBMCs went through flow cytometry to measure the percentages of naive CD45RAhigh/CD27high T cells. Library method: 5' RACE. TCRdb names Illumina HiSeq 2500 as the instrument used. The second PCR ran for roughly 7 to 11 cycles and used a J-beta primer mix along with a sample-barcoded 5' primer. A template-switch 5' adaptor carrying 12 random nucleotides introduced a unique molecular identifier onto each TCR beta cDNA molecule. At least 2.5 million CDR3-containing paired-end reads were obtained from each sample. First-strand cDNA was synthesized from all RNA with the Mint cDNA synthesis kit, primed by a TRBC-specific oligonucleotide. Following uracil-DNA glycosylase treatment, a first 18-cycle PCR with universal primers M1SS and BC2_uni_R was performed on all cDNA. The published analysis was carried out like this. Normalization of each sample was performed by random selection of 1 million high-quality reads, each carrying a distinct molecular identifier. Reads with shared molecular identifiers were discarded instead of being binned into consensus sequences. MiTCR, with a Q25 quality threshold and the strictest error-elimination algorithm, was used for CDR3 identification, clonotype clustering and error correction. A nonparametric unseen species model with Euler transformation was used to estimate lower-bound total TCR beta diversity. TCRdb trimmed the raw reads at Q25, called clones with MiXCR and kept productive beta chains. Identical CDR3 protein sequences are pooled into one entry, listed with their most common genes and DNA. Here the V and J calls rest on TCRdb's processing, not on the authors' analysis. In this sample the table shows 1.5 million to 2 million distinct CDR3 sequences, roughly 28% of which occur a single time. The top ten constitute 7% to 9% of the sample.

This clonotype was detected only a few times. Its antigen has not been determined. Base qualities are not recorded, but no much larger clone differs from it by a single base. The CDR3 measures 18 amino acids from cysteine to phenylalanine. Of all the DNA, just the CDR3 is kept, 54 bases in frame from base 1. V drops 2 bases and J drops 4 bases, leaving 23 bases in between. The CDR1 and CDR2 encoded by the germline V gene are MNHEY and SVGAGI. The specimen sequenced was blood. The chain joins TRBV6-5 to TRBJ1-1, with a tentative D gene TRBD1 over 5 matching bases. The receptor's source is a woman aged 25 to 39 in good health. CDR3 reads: CASSYGGEQERMLTEAFF. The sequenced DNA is TGTGCCAGCAGTTACGGAGGGGAGCAGGAAAGGATGCTCACTGAAGCTTTCTTT.